Included here is one T cell receptor beta chain sequence, with context. Normal lung sampling was at least 3 cm from the tumour, as distant as possible. This specimen comes from a study of immune cell composition in non-small cell lung cancer. Study at large: Lung adenocarcinoma or squamous carcinoma made up most tumours.

Per the germline V gene, CDR1 is SGHVS and CDR2 is FNYEAQ. V lost 4 bases and J lost 4; bases outside the gene matches: 11. The CDR3 is made up of 17 amino acids. Libraries were prepared by immunoSEQ multiplex PCR; TCRdb keeps only in-frame clonotypes and omits some of them. This table holds 6,400 or so clones, under 90% found once. Sequencing was carried out using non-adjacent lung tissue. The chain combines TRBV7-6 with TRBJ2-2, with 8 nucleotides matching TRBD1. The sequence derives from a human donor with non-small cell lung cancer. The CDR3: CASSSPPGQALTGELFF. CDR3 in DNA: TGTGCCAGCAGCTCCCCCCCGGGACAGGCGCTCACCGGGGAGCTGTTTTTT.